These 18 T cell receptor beta chains were sequenced from one sample in a study of CD8 T cells in Susac syndrome (dated by TCRdb to between 2019 and 2020). The library was obtained by the immunoSEQ multiplex PCR assay. RNA was extracted using the RNeasy kit, and about 0.45 to 1 microgram was reverse transcribed with random hexamers. The public sequencing data were trimmed at Q25 with fastp and processed into clonotypes with MiXCR by TCRdb, which kept only in-frame beta chains. For every CDR3 protein sequence, its rows merge into one entry that carries the most common genes and DNA. For this sample the table gives about 180,000 distinct CDR3 sequences, of which nearly 97% were detected only once. In total, the top ten clones hold under 0.095% of the sample. What was sequenced was CD4+ T cells from PBMCs. These TCRs come from a human donor with multiple sclerosis.

The chain is built from TRBV4-1 and TRBJ2-1; TRBD1 matches 9 bases. This CDR3 contains 14 residues. Germline CDR1 and CDR2: MGHRA and YSYEKL. The ends lost 2 bases at V and 9 bases at J; junction bases unmatched: 5. This chain's CDR3 is CASSQPRQGGEQFF. CDR3 nucleotide sequence: TGCGCCAGCAGCCAACCCCGACAGGGGGGTGAGCAGTTCTTC.

This clonotype has only one observation. The junction departs from germline at one end; a sequencing error may be responsible. The chain links TRBV29-1 to TRBJ2-3; D is ambiguous. The CDR3 is 12 residues long. Germline CDR1 and CDR2: SQVTM and ANQGSEA. The CDR3 DNA reads as TGCAGCGCTGAAACCGGGCCAGATACGCAGTATTTT. As protein: CSAETGPDTQYF.

CDR3 residues: CASSLRTGATGELFF. CDR3 DNA sequence: TGTGCCAGCAGCTTGAGGACAGGAGCAACCGGGGAGCTGTTTTTT. This chain connects TRBV14 to TRBJ2-2; 7 nucleotides match TRBD1. CDR3 length: 15 residues. Unmatched junction bases numbered 8, after V lost 5 bases and J lost 5 bases. The germline V gene has CDR1 SGHDN and CDR2 FVKESK. The full variable domain, rest sourced from reference TRBV14 and TRBJ2-2, is EAGVTQFPSHSVIEKGQTVTLRCDPISGHDNLYWYRRVMGKEIKFLLHFVKESKQDESGMPNNRFLAERTGGTYSTLKVQPAELEDSGVYFCASSLRTGATGELFFGEGSRLTVL.

The chain has TRBV20-1 and TRBJ2-7; 8 nucleotides line up with TRBD2. Germline values: CDR1 DFQATT, CDR2 SNEGSKA (reference sequence). The V and J ends lost 3 bases and 6 bases, in that order; junction bases with no gene match: 10. The CDR3 length is 14 residues. The CDR3 here is CSASGVGLAREQYF. The CDR3 nucleotides are TGCAGTGCTAGTGGGGTTGGACTAGCCCGCGAGCAGTACTTC.

This sequence joins TRBV7-9 and TRBJ2-1, with D possibly matching TRBD2 (6 bases). Per germline, CDR1 SEHNR and CDR2 FQNEAQ (reference sequence). V was pared by 2 bases and J by 6 bases, with 11 bases between. The CDR3 contains 14 residues. The CDR3 DNA reads TGTGCCAGCAGCTTAACCGGGACTCCCAATGAGCAGTTCTTC. It codes for CASSLTGTPNEQFF.

This rearrangement joins TRBV25-1 to TRBJ1-2, with D perhaps matching TRBD1 (6 bases). CDR1 is MGHDK and CDR2 is SYGVNS in the germline V gene. Trimming removed 10 bases from V and 5 bases from J, with 14 bases in between. CDR3 length equals 12 residues. CDR3 sequence reads: CATTATGYGYTF. The CDR3 bases are TGTGCCACCACCGCGACAGGTTATGGCTACACCTTC.

The V gene is TRBV7-2, the J gene TRBJ1-1, with TRBD1 matching over 8 bases. The V gene end was trimmed by 2 bases and the J gene end by 4 bases; junction bases not matched to a gene: 6. CDR3 size: 15 residues. Germline CDR1 is SGHTA and CDR2 is FQGNSA. The CDR3 region has the DNA TGTGCCAGCAGCTTACAGGGGGCTGTAGGCACTGAAGCTTTCTTT. This translates into CASSLQGAVGTEAFF. Full variable domain (rest looked up from reference TRBV7-2 and TRBJ1-1): GAGVSQSPSNKVTEKGKDVELRCDPISGHTALYWYRQSLGQGLEFLIYFQGNSAPDKSGLPSDRFSAERTGGSVSTLTIQRTQQEDSAVYLCASSLQGAVGTEAFFGQGTRLTVV.

This clonotype appeared a single time. This chain links TRBV28 with TRBJ2-3; TRBD2 is a possible D gene (5 bases). The V gene's germline CDR1 is MDHEN and CDR2 SYDVKM. The CDR3 is 14 residues long. The V end was cut by 4 bases, the J end by 0 bases, with 8 bases between. The CDR3 spells CASSSSTSTDTQYF. CDR3 bases: TGTGCCAGCAGTTCTAGCACTAGCACAGATACGCAGTATTTT.

This rearrangement joins TRBV3-1 to TRBJ1-2, with D unresolved. V was cut by 0 bases and J by 5 bases, with 4 bases left in between. The germline V gene encodes CDR1 LGHDT and CDR2 YNNKEL (reference sequence). CDR3 size: 12 residues. CDR3 loop: CASSQEFYGYTF. The DNA of the CDR3 is TGTGCCAGCAGCCAAGAGTTTTATGGCTACACCTTC.

The gene calls are TRBV7-2 and TRBJ2-7; D not resolved. Germline V gene data show CDR1 as SGHTA and CDR2 as FQGNSA. This CDR3 has 18 amino acids. Between the trimmed V and J ends, which lost 1 base and 2 bases, there was a span of 21 bases. The CDR3 bases are TGTGCCAGCAGCTTAGGGTTAGAGGCAGAATTTACTACCTACGAGCAGTACTTC. Translated: CASSLGLEAEFTTYEQYF.

This chain connects TRBV2 to TRBJ2-1, with 9 bases aligning to TRBD1. Germline V gene lookup returns CDR1 SNHLY and CDR2 FYNNEI. The CDR3 extends over 16 amino acids. With V trimmed by 5 bases and J by 1 base, 6 bases remained unmatched. The CDR3 sequence is CASSRQGDLSYNEQFF. CDR3 coding DNA: TGTGCCAGCAGTCGACAGGGGGACCTTTCCTACAATGAGCAGTTCTTC.

The V and J genes are TRBV28 and TRBJ1-5; 7 bases match TRBD1. Germline CDR1 and CDR2: MDHEN and SYDVKM. This CDR3 is 15 amino acids long. J was trimmed by 3 bases and V by 6 bases; bases with no gene match: 8. Here the CDR3 reads CASRTSGTDNQPQHF. The CDR3 coding sequence is TGTGCCAGCAGGACCTCCGGGACAGACAATCAGCCCCAGCATTTT. Full variable domain (remainder filled in from reference TRBV28 and TRBJ1-5): DVKVTQSSRYLVKRTGEKVFLECVQDMDHENMFWYRQDPGLGLRLIYFSYDVKMKEKGDIPEGYSVSREKKERFSLILESASTNQTSMYLCASRTSGTDNQPQHFGDGTRLSIL.

This chain links TRBV2 with TRBJ1-1; tentative D call: TRBD1 (6 bases). Deletions cut 6 bases from V and 1 base from J, with 12 bases between. CDR1 and CDR2 from the germline V gene are SNHLY and FYNNEI. CDR3 length: 14 amino acids. CDR3 in amino acids: CASSRGFANTEAFF. CDR3 nucleotides: TGTGCCAGCAGCAGGGGTTTTGCGAACACTGAAGCTTTCTTT. The full variable domain, rest sourced from reference TRBV2 and TRBJ1-1, is EPEVTQTPSHQVTQMGQEVILRCVPISNHLYFYWYRQILGQKVEFLVSFYNNEISEKSEIFDDQFSVERPDGSNFTLKIRSTKLEDSAMYFCASSRGFANTEAFFGQGTRLTVV.

This rearrangement joins TRBV4-2 to TRBJ1-1, with 11 bases fitting TRBD1. Germline V gives CDR1 LGHNA, CDR2 YNFKEQ. The V and J ends lost 0 bases and 4 bases, in that order; junction bases with no gene match: 4. The CDR3 length is 16 residues. The CDR3 sequence is CASSQDGTGGSTEAFF. DNA for the CDR3: TGTGCCAGCAGCCAAGATGGGACAGGGGGGTCCACTGAAGCTTTCTTT.

V gene TRBV24-1 combines with J gene TRBJ2-5; no definite D call. The CDR3 covers 12 residues. In germline, CDR1 is KGHDR, CDR2 SFDVKD. V shed 3 bases and J shed 5 bases, with 6 bases lying between them. The CDR3 spells CATSDIAETQYF. As DNA, the CDR3 is TGTGCCACCAGTGATATCGCGGAGACCCAGTACTTC.

J is TRBJ2-6 and V is TRBV20-1; D ambiguous. The CDR3 consists of 15 residues. Trimming took off 3 bases at V and 2 bases at J, with 11 bases between the two ends. CDR1 is DFQATT, CDR2 SNEGSKA, per germline (reference sequence). The CDR3 nucleotides are TGCAGTGCTAGGGATGCGGACGCTGGGGCCAACGTCCTGACTTTC. Translating it yields CSARDADAGANVLTF.

V gene TRBV15 combines with J gene TRBJ1-5; a possible D gene is TRBD1 (5 bases). From germline, CDR1 is LNHNV and CDR2 YYDKDF (reference sequence). CDR3 size: 17 residues. Trimming stripped 0 bases from V and 1 base from J, with 13 bases between. CDR3 in DNA: TGTGCCACCAGCAGAGATCGGGGCGGGAACAGCAATCAGCCCCAGCATTTT. Protein sequence: CATSRDRGGNSNQPQHF.

The chain uses TRBV20-1 and TRBJ1-1; maybe TRBD1 (6 bases). V dropped 7 bases and J dropped 1 base, with 10 bases sitting between them. The germline CDR1 and CDR2 sequences are DFQATT and SNEGSKA (reference sequence). CDR3 length: 12 residues. CDR3 DNA: TGCAGTGGGGGGCGGGGGAACACTGAAGCTTTCTTT. This encodes CSGGRGNTEAFF.